The T cell receptor beta chain under discussion was sequenced for a study of regulatory T cells in long-lasting Graves disease. Researchers made TCR beta libraries by using iRepertoire HTBI primers and running Arm-PCR on CDR3 regions. TCRdb recomputed calls from the multiplex PCR reads with MiXCR, one row per CDR3 protein. This table holds 200,000 to 250,000 distinct CDR3 sequences, around 19% found once. The CDR3 runs to 12 residues. Unmatched junction bases numbered 8, after V lost 12 bases and J lost 5 bases. Germline V CDR1 and CDR2: KGHDR, SFDVKD. Time point indicated: newly diagnosed GD, antithyroid drugs for less than 3 months. PBMC-derived RNA was used for the TCR library. Broader study findings: Persistent-disease Graves' patients showed less TCR diversity than new cases. Preferential use of TRBV28, TRBJ1-2 and TRBJ2-5 was seen in persistent disease.

This clonotype has a count of ten or more. Its antigen is not identified. This TCR derives from a female donor with Graves disease. This sequence joins TRBV24-1 and TRBJ1-1; 7 nucleotides agree with TRBD1. Material: peripheral blood mononuclear cells (PBMCs), obtained at new diagnosis, from a patient treated with antithyroid drugs. The CDR3 loop is CAVGQAGTEAFF. The CDR3 nucleotides are TGTGCCGTTGGACAGGCGGGGACTGAAGCTTTCTTT.